The clone carrying this T cell receptor beta chain occurred once. The V gene lost 2 bases and the J gene lost 4 bases, with 14 bases spanning the gap. Germline CDR1 and CDR2: MNHEY and SVGAGI. The CDR3 loop spans 15 amino acids. This sample stems from a study of CD8+ T cells in alopecia areata. cDNA reverse transcribed from extracted RNA served as the sequencing template. Only in-frame clones appear in the TCRdb table, and some are missing; sequencing was by immunoSEQ multiplex PCR. The repertoire consists of about 110,000 clones, with 55% to 70% occurring once and the leading ten covering 20% to 25%. PBMCs provided sorted CD4+ and CD8+ T cells.

The sequenced material came from NKG2D-low CD8+ T cells sorted from blood. The chain recombines TRBV6-5 with TRBJ2-5, with unresolved D. The sequence came from a human donor with alopecia areata. The CDR3 DNA sequence: TGTGCCAGCAGTTACCAGATGGTCAGTGTAGAGACCCAGTACTTC. Protein product: CASSYQMVSVETQYF.